These T cell receptor beta chains were read from a single sample in a study of blood T cell repertoires in COVID-19. The repertoire was sequenced with immunoSEQ multiplex PCR; TCRdb's copy has only in-frame clones and lacks some. The table has more than 200,000 clones, about 89% seen once. Sequenced sample: PBMCs or T cells enriched from blood (not recorded which). These receptors were taken from a woman aged 25 to 39 who had recovered from COVID-19. CDR3s include the opening cysteine and the closing phenylalanine or tryptophan. Fields, in order: V gene, D gene, J gene, clone size, CDR3 protein, CDR3 DNA. A D gene is named only where the DNA matches it firmly. Some rows have no size entry. The others give once, few or many, or a class for an expanded clone.

TRBV7-2	TRBD2	TRBJ2-1	NA	CASSPGLAGLGAEQFF	TGTGCCAGCAGCCCTGGACTAGCGGGTTTAGGAGCTGAGCAGTTCTTC
TRBV19	NA	TRBJ2-4	NA	CASGWELAKNIQYF	TGTGCCAGTGGCTGGGAGCTAGCCAAAAACATTCAGTACTTC
TRBV18	NA	TRBJ1-2	NA	CASSPETVVGYTF	TGTGCCAGCTCACCGGAGACAGTGGTTGGCTACACCTTC
TRBV12-3/TRBV12-4	NA	TRBJ1-1	NA	CATSDTEEAFF	TGTGCCACCTCAGACACCGAAGAAGCTTTCTTT
TRBV6-1	TRBD1	TRBJ2-4	NA	CASSDLIRDRVFGNIQYF	TGTGCCAGCAGTGACCTAATCCGGGACAGGGTATTTGGAAACATTCAGTACTTC
TRBV30	NA	TRBJ1-1	NA	CALNPFMNTEAFF	TGTGCCCTAAACCCGTTCATGAACACTGAAGCTTTCTTT
TRBV5-1	NA	TRBJ2-3	NA	CASSPTGLPTDTQYF	TGCGCCAGCAGCCCGACAGGACTTCCCACAGATACGCAGTATTTT
TRBV21-1	NA	TRBJ2-5	few	CASSKAGRTEYQETQYF	TGTGCCAGCAGCAAAGCCGGACGGACAGAGTACCAAGAGACCCAGTACTTC
TRBV28	TRBD1	TRBJ2-7	NA	CASKTGVNYEQYF	TGTGCCAGTAAGACAGGGGTTAACTACGAGCAGTACTTC
TRBV21-1	NA	TRBJ1-5	NA	CASSSRQGAYSNQPQHF	TGTGCCAGCAGCTCTCGGCAGGGGGCATATAGCAATCAGCCCCAGCATTTT
TRBV30	TRBD1	TRBJ2-7	NA	CAWSKTGGAGEQYF	TGTGCCTGGAGTAAGACAGGGGGCGCCGGGGAGCAGTACTTC
TRBV11-2	TRBD2	TRBJ2-2	NA	CASRRAGGGPRVTGELFF	TGTGCCAGCAGAAGAGCGGGAGGCGGACCACGGGTCACCGGGGAGCTGTTTTTT
TRBV6-5	TRBD1	TRBJ1-2	NA	CASTTLRDSFYGYTF	TGTGCCAGCACCACTCTCCGGGACAGTTTCTATGGCTACACCTTC
TRBV2	NA	TRBJ1-1	NA	CASSELGGNTEAFF	TGTGCCAGCAGTGAATTAGGGGGAAACACTGAAGCTTTCTTT
TRBV6-5	NA	TRBJ1-3	NA	CASSYSTNSGNTIYF	TGTGCCAGCAGTTACTCGACTAACTCTGGAAACACCATATATTTT
TRBV28	NA	TRBJ1-3	NA	CASSPYGGADTIYF	TGTGCCAGCAGCCCCTACGGGGGTGCTGACACCATATATTTT
TRBV3-1/TRBV3-2	TRBD2	TRBJ2-1	NA	CASSQGSGRVDEQFF	TGTGCCAGCAGCCAAGGGAGCGGGAGAGTTGATGAGCAGTTCTTC
TRBV27	NA	TRBJ2-1	once	CASSSLAIRSYNEQFF	TGTGCCAGCAGTTCCTTAGCCATTCGCTCCTACAATGAGCAGTTCTTC
TRBV7-9	NA	TRBJ2-2	NA	CASSLWDTTTGELFF	TGTGCCAGCAGTTTGTGGGACACCACCACCGGGGAGCTGTTTTTT
TRBV18	TRBD1	TRBJ1-1	NA	CASSRGTGATEAFF	TGTGCCAGCTCACGGGGGACAGGGGCCACTGAAGCTTTCTTT
TRBV6-5	TRBD1	TRBJ2-7	NA	CASSRSGGKQYF	TGTGCCAGCAGTCGCTCAGGGGGCAAGCAGTACTTC
TRBV28	TRBD1	TRBJ1-3	NA	CASSSAGGYFSGNTIYF	TGTGCCAGCAGCTCGGCAGGGGGATACTTCTCTGGAAACACCATATATTTT
TRBV30	TRBD2	TRBJ2-3	NA	CAWSIGLARATQYF	TGTGCCTGGAGCATTGGACTAGCTCGGGCTACGCAGTATTTT
TRBV7-2	NA	TRBJ1-3	NA	CASSFPQGGGNTIYF	TGTGCCAGCAGCTTCCCACAGGGTGGTGGAAACACCATATATTTT
TRBV10-2	NA	TRBJ1-1	NA	CASSLGNTEAFF	TGCGCCAGCAGTCTCGGGAACACTGAAGCTTTCTTT
TRBV27	NA	TRBJ2-1	NA	CASSLKGNEQFF	TGTGCCAGCAGTTTAAAGGGGAATGAGCAGTTCTTC
TRBV3-1/TRBV3-2	NA	TRBJ1-1	NA	CASSQDGAMVGAFF	TGTGCCAGCAGCCAAGATGGGGCGATGGTCGGAGCTTTCTTT
TRBV2	TRBD1	TRBJ1-5	NA	CASSLRDRGSLQPQHF	TGTGCCAGCAGTCTCCGGGACAGGGGCTCCCTGCAGCCCCAGCATTTT
TRBV29-1	NA	TRBJ1-2	NA	CSVQDTIYGYTF	TGCAGCGTACAGGATACGATCTATGGCTACACCTTC
TRBV30	NA	TRBJ2-7	NA	CAWSVDSYEQYF	TGTGCCTGGAGTGTTGACAGCTACGAGCAGTACTTC
TRBV7-9	NA	TRBJ2-7	NA	CASSPIGVTAYEQYF	TGTGCCAGCAGCCCGATCGGGGTTACGGCCTACGAGCAGTACTTC